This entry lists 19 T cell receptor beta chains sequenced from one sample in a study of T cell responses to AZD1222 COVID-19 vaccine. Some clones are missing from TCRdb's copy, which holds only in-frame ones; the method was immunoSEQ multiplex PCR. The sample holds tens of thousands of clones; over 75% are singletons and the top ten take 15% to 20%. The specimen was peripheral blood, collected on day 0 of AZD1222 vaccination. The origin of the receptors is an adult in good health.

CDR3 protein: CASSQEGRSSYNSPLHF. CDR3 in DNA: TGTGCCAGCAGCCAAGAAGGCCGGAGCTCCTATAATTCACCCCTCCACTTT. The chain has TRBV3-1 (or the pseudogene TRBV3-2) and TRBJ1-6, with no clear D. The CDR3 is made up of 17 amino acids. Germline loops: CDR1 LGHDT, CDR2 YNNKEL (reference sequence). The V gene lost 0 bases and the J gene lost 0 bases, with 9 bases spanning the gap.

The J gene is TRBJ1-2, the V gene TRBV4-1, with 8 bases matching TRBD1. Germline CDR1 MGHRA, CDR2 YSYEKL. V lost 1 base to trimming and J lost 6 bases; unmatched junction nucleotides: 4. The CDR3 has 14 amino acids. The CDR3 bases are TGCGCCAGCAGCCAAGCGACAGGGGTCGATGGCTACACCTTC. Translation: CASSQATGVDGYTF.

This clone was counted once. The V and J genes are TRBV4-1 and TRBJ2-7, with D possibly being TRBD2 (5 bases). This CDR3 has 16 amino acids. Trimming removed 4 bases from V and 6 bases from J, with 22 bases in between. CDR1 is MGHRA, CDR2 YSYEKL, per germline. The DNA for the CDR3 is TGCGCCAGCAGCCTCCTCCCCGGGATTACGCCTAGCGAGCAGTACTTC. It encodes CASSLLPGITPSEQYF.

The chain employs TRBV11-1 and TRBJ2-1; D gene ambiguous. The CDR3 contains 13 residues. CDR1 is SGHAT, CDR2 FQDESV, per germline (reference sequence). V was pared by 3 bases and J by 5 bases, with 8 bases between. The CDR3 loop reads CASSFVENNEQFF. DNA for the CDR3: TGTGCCAGCAGCTTCGTCGAGAACAATGAGCAGTTCTTC. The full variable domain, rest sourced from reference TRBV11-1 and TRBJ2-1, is EAEVAQSPRYKITEKSQAVAFWCDPISGHATLYWYRQILGQGPELLVQFQDESVVDDSQLPKDRFSAERLKGVDSTLKIQPAELGDSAMYLCASSFVENNEQFFGPGTRLTVL.

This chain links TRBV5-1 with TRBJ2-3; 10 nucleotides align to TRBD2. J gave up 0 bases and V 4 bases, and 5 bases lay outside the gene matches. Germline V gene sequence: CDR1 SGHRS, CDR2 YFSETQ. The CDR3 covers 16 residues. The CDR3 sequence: CASSPGTSESTDTQYF. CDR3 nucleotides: TGCGCCAGCAGCCCAGGGACTAGCGAGAGCACAGATACGCAGTATTTT.

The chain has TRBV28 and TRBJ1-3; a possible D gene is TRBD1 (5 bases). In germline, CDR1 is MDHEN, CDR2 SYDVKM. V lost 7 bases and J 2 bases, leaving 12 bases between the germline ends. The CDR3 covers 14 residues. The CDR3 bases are TGTGCCAGCACCCCAGGGTCACCTGGAAACACCATATATTTT. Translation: CASTPGSPGNTIYF.

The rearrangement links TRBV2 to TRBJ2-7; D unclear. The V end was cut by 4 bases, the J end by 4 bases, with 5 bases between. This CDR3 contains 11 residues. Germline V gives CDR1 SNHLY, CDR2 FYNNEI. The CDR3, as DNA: TGTGCCAGCAGTGGGCAATACGAGCAGTACTTC. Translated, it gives CASSGQYEQYF.

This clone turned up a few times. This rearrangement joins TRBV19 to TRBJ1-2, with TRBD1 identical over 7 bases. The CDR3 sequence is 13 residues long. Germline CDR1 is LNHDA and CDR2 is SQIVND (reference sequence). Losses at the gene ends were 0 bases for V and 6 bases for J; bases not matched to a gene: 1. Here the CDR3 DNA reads TGTGCCAGTAGTATAGAAGGGGGCCATGGCTACACCTTC. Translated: CASSIEGGHGYTF.

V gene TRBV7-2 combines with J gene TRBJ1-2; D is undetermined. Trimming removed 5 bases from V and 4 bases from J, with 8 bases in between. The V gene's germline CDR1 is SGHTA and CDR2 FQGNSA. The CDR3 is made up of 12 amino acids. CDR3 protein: CASSQDGYGYTF. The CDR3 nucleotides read TGTGCCAGCAGCCAGGACGGCTATGGCTACACCTTC.

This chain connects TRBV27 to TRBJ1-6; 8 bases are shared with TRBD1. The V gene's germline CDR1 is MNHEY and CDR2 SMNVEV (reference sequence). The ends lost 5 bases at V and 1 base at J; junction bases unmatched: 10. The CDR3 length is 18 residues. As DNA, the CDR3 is TGTGCCAGCAGTCCTGCAGGGGGCCTAGGGTCCTATAATTCACCCCTCCACTTT. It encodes CASSPAGGLGSYNSPLHF.

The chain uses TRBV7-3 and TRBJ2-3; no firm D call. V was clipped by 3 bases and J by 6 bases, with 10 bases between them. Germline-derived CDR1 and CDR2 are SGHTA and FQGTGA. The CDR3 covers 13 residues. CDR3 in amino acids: CASSLDGPDTQYF. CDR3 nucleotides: TGTGCCAGCAGCTTGGACGGTCCGGATACGCAGTATTTT.

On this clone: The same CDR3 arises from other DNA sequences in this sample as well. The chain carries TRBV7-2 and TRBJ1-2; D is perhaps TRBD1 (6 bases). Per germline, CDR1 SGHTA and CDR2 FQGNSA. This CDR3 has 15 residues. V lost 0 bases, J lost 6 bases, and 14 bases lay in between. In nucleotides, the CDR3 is TGTGCCAGCAGCTTAGCTCCCAGGGGAGGGGATGGCTACACCTTC. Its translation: CASSLAPRGGDGYTF. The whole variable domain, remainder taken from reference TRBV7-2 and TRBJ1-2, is GAGVSQSPSNKVTEKGKDVELRCDPISGHTALYWYRQSLGQGLEFLIYFQGNSAPDKSGLPSDRFSAERTGGSVSTLTIQRTQQEDSAVYLCASSLAPRGGDGYTFGSGTRLTVV.

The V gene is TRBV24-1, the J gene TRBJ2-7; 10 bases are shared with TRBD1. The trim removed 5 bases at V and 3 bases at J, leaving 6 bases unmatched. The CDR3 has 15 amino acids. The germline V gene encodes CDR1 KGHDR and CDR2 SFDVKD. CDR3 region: CATSAGGQGGYEQYF. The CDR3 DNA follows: TGTGCCACCAGTGCCGGCGGACAGGGGGGCTACGAGCAGTACTTC.

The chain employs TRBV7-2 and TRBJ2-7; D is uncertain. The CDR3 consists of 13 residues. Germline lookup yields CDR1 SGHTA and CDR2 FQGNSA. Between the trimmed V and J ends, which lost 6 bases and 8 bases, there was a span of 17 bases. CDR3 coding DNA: TGTGCCAGCAGTCCCGGATCCCAGCCAAAGCAGTACTTC. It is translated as CASSPGSQPKQYF.

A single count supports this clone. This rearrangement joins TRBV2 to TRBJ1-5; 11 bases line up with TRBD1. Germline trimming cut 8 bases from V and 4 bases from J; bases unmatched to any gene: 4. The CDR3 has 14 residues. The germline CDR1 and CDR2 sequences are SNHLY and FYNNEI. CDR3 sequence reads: CASAGTGGNQPQHF. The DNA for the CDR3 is TGTGCCAGCGCAGGGACAGGGGGGAATCAGCCCCAGCATTTT. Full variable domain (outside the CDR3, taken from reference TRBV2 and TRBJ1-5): EPEVTQTPSHQVTQMGQEVILRCVPISNHLYFYWYRQILGQKVEFLVSFYNNEISEKSEIFDDQFSVERPDGSNFTLKIRSTKLEDSAMYFCASAGTGGNQPQHFGDGTRLSIL.

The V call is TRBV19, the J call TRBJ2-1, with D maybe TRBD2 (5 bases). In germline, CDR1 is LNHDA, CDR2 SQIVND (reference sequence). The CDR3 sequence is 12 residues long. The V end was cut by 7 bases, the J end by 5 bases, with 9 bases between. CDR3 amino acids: CASKEADNEQFF. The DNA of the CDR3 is TGTGCCAGTAAGGAGGCCGACAATGAGCAGTTCTTC.

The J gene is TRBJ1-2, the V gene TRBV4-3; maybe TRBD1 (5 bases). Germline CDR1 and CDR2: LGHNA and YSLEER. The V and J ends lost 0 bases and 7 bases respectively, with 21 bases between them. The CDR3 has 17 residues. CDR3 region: CASSQDRRGSGLFGYTF. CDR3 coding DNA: TGCGCCAGCAGCCAAGACCGGAGGGGATCGGGGCTGTTTGGCTACACCTTC.

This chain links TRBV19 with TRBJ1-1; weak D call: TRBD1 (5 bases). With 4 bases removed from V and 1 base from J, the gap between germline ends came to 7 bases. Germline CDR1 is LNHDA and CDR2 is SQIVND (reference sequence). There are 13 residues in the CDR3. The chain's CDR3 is CASSRGQNTEAFF. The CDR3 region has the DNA TGTGCCAGTAGTAGAGGACAGAACACTGAAGCTTTCTTT.

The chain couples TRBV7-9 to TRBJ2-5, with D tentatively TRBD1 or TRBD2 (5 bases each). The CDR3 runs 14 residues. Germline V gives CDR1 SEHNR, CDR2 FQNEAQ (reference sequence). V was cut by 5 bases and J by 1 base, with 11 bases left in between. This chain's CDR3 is CASSRGRSQETQYF. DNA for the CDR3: TGTGCCAGCAGCCGGGGACGGAGCCAAGAGACCCAGTACTTC.